This TCR beta chain emerged from a study of shared clonotypes between healthy human individuals. Germline CDR1 MNHEY, CDR2 SVGAGI. This CDR3 is 15 amino acids long. V was shortened by 0 bases and J by 5 bases, with 14 bases between the two germline ends. Naive CD8 cells lacked CD45RO, underwent positive selection for CCR7 and left out terminally differentiated effector memory CD45RA+ cells. There were only Caucasian adults among the donors, and all lived in Nashville, Tennessee. Genomic DNA of every subset was divided equally among multiple immunoSEQ plates. Generated by immunoSEQ multiplex PCR, the TCRdb table keeps only in-frame clones and is missing some. The profile shows more than 2 million clones, about 95% of them singletons.

The V and J genes are TRBV6-5 and TRBJ2-7, with D hard to call. The sample taken for sequencing was naive CD8+ T cells sorted from blood. The source is a man in his late teens or twenties in good health. The CDR3, as DNA: TGTGCCAGCAGTTACTCTGGAGCGCGTTTAGACGAGCAGTACTTC. Translated, it gives CASSYSGARLDEQYF.